One sample yielded the 11 T cell receptor beta chains listed below, sequenced in a study of vaccination effects on CD4 cells after COVID-19. Antigen-specific CD4+ T cells were expanded with viral peptide pools in the ViraFEST assay before sequencing. Researchers isolated CD4+ T cells once roughly ten days of culture had elapsed. Nucleocapsid antibodies stayed negative before and after vaccination, showing no earlier SARS-CoV-2 infection. These receptors have no identified antigens. The assay was immunoSEQ multiplex PCR, and TCRdb's table has in-frame clones only and misses some. The sample yields tens of thousands of clones, about three quarters seen once. The specimen comprised CD4+ T cells from PBMCs cultured with HCoV-NL63 spike peptides, sampled before COVID-19 vaccination. The receptors come from a human donor who received a COVID-19 vaccine.

A few counts support this clone. The chain uses TRBV14 and TRBJ1-2; no clear D gene. Germline lookup yields CDR1 SGHDN and CDR2 FVKESK. V was pared by 6 bases and J by 13 bases, with 12 bases between. The CDR3 runs to 10 residues. The CDR3 is CASRGNLLTF. In nucleotides, the CDR3 is TGTGCCAGCAGAGGGAACCTCCTCACCTTC.

This rearrangement joins TRBV5-6 to TRBJ2-6; the D is unclear. Germline values: CDR1 SGHDT, CDR2 YYEEEE. Trimming stripped 6 bases from V and 0 bases from J, with 10 bases between. The CDR3 sequence is 15 residues long. The CDR3 sequence: CASTFQSSGANVLTF. The CDR3 bases are TGTGCCAGCACCTTTCAGTCCTCTGGGGCCAACGTCCTGACTTTC.

J is TRBJ2-4 and V is TRBV5-1; 7 bases agree with TRBD2. Germline loops: CDR1 SGHRS, CDR2 YFSETQ. The CDR3 loop spans 16 amino acids. J lost 0 bases, V lost 0 bases, and 3 bases had no gene match. The CDR3: CASSLGGGLAKNIQYF. The CDR3 DNA is TGCGCCAGCAGCTTGGGCGGGGGACTAGCCAAAAACATTCAGTACTTC. The whole variable domain, remainder taken from reference TRBV5-1 and TRBJ2-4, is KAGVTQTPRYLIKTRGQQVTLSCSPISGHRSVSWYQQTPGQGLQFLFEYFSETQRNKGNFPGRFSGRQFSNSRSEMNVSTLELGDSALYLCASSLGGGLAKNIQYFGAGTRLSVL.

The chain uses TRBV5-4 and TRBJ2-7; 11 nucleotides match TRBD2. Per germline, CDR1 SGHNT and CDR2 YYREEE (reference sequence). The trim removed 2 bases at V and 4 bases at J, leaving 8 bases unmatched. This CDR3 region has 16 residues. The CDR3 reads CASSFHMTSGIYEQYF. The CDR3 DNA reads TGTGCCAGCAGCTTTCACATGACTAGCGGGATATACGAGCAGTACTTC.

The rearrangement uses TRBV12-3 or TRBV12-4 and TRBJ1-1, with 7 bases matching TRBD1. V gave up 3 bases and J gave up 7 bases; unmatched junction bases: 5. This CDR3 has 13 amino acids. The CDR3 here is CASSLVRGFEAFF. The CDR3 bases are TGTGCCAGCAGTTTGGTCAGGGGGTTTGAAGCTTTCTTT.

This clone was seen a handful of times. At one boundary the junction diverges from the germline segment, which might be a read error. V gene TRBV5-1 combines with J gene TRBJ1-2; 7 nucleotides line up with TRBD1. The CDR3 loop spans 13 amino acids. CDR1 is SGHRS, CDR2 YFSETQ, per germline. The CDR3 reads CASSLENRGLSFF. The DNA for the CDR3 is TGCGCCAGCAGCTTGGAGAACAGGGGCCTTTCCTTCTTC.

The gene calls are TRBV18 and TRBJ2-4; the D is unclear. Trimming took 0 bases from V and 3 from J, leaving 12 bases between them. CDR1 is KGHSH, CDR2 LQKENI, per germline. The CDR3 contains 16 residues. The CDR3 DNA sequence: TGTGCCAGCTCACCACCGATGCTAGTGGGCAAAAACATTCAGTACTTC. Residues: CASSPPMLVGKNIQYF.

The CDR3 nucleotides are TGTGCCAGCAGCGGGGGCACAGGTGTCCCCGATACGCAGTATTTT. Protein sequence: CASSGGTGVPDTQYF. The J gene is TRBJ2-3, the V gene TRBV7-9, with D tentatively TRBD1 (6 bases). V lost 5 bases, J lost 6 bases, and 18 bases lay in between. Germline V gene sequence: CDR1 SEHNR, CDR2 FQNEAQ (reference sequence). The CDR3 loop spans 15 amino acids.

The sample holds one count of this clone. The genes are TRBV6-1 and TRBJ2-5, with 8 bases aligning to TRBD2. Trimming removed 4 bases from V and 4 bases from J; junction bases left unmatched: 11. This CDR3 region has 16 residues. CDR1 and CDR2 from the germline V gene are MNHNS and SASEGT. The CDR3 sequence: CASSGPSGGVRETQYF. The CDR3 DNA is TGTGCCAGCAGTGGACCAAGCGGGGGCGTACGAGAGACCCAGTACTTC.

The chain couples TRBV5-1 to TRBJ2-7; TRBD1 matches at 9 bases. V dropped 0 bases and J dropped 2; count of bases not matched to a gene: 3. This CDR3 is built from 15 residues. The germline V gene encodes CDR1 SGHRS and CDR2 YFSETQ. This chain's CDR3 is CASSLGGTGPYEQYF. The CDR3 nucleotides read TGCGCCAGCAGCTTGGGCGGGACAGGGCCCTACGAGCAGTACTTC.

The genes are TRBV5-4 and TRBJ2-1; 11 positions agree with TRBD2. This CDR3 comprises 14 residues. Germline assignment: CDR1 SGHNT and CDR2 YYREEE (reference sequence). Trimming removed 0 bases from V and 7 bases from J; junction bases left unmatched: 0. The CDR3 DNA reads as TGTGCCAGCAGCTTGGGACTAGCGGGAAATGAGCAGTTCTTC. Protein product: CASSLGLAGNEQFF.